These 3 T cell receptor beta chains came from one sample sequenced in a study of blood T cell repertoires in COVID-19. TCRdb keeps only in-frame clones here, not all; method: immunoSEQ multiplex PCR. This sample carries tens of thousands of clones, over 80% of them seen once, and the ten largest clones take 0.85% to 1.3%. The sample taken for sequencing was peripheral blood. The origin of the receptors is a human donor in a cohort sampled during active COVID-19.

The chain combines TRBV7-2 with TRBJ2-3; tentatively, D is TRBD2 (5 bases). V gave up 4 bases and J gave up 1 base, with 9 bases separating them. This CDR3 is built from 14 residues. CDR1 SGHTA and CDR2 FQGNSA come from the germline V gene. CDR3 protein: CASSWKRRTDTQYF. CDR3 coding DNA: TGTGCCAGCAGCTGGAAGCGGCGCACAGATACGCAGTATTTT.

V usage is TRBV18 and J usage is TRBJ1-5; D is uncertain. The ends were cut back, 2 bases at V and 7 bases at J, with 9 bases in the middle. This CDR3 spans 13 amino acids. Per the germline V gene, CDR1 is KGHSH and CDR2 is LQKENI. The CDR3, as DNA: TGTGCCAGCTCACCAGGCGGGAAACAGCCCCAGCATTTT. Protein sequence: CASSPGGKQPQHF.

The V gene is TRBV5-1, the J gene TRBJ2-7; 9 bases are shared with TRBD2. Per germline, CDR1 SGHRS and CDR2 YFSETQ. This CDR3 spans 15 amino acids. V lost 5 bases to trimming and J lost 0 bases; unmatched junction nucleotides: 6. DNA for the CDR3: TGCGCCAGCAGAGAAGTTAGCGGGAGCTCCTACGAGCAGTACTTC. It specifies CASREVSGSSYEQYF.